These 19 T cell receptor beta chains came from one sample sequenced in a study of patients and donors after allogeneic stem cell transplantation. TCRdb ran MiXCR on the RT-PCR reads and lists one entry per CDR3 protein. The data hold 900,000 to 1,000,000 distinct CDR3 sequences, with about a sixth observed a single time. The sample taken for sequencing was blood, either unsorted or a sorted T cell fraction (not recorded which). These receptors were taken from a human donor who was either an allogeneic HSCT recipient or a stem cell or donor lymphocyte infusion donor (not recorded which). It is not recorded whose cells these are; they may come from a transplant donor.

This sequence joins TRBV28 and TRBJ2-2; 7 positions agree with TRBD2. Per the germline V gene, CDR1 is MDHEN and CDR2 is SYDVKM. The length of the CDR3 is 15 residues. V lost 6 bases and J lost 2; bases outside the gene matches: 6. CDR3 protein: CASRIPGGNTGELFF. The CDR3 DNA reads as TGTGCCAGCAGGATACCGGGGGGAAACACCGGGGAGCTGTTTTTT.

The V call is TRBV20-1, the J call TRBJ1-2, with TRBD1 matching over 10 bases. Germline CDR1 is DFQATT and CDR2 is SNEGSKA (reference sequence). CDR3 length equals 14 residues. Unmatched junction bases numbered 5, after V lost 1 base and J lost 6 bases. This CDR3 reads CSARAGTGENGYTF. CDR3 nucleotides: TGCAGTGCTAGAGCCGGGACAGGGGAAAATGGCTACACCTTC.

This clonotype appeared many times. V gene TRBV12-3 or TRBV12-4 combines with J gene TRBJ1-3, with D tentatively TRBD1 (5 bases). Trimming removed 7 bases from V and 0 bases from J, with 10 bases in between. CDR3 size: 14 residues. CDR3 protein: CASTLTVSGNTIYF. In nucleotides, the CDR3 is TGTGCCAGCACCTTGACAGTCTCTGGAAACACCATATATTTT.

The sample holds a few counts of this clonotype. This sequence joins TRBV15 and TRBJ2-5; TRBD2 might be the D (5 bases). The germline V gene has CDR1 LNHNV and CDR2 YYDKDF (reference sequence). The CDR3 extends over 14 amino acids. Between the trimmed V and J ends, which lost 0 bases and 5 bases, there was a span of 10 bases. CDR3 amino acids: CATSRDRRGETQYF. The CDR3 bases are TGTGCCACCAGCAGAGATCGCCGAGGGGAGACCCAGTACTTC.

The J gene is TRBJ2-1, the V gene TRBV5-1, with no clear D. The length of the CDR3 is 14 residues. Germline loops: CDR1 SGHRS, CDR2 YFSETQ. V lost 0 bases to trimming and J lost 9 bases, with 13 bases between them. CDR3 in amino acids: CASSLGALSLEQFF. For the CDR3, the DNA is TGCGCCAGCAGCTTGGGGGCTTTGTCACTTGAGCAGTTCTTC.

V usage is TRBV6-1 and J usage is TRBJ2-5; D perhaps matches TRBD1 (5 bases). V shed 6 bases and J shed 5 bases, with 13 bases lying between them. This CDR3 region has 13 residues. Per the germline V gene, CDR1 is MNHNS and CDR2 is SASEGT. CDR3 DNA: TGTGCCAGCAGCACCAGGGTAGGGGAGACCCAGTACTTC. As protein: CASSTRVGETQYF.

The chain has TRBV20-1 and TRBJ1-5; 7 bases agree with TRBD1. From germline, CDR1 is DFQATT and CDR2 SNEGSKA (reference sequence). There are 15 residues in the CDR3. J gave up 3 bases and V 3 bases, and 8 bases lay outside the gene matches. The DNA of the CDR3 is TGCAGTGCTAGCGATGGGACAGTGAACAATCAGCCCCAGCATTTT. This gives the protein CSASDGTVNNQPQHF.

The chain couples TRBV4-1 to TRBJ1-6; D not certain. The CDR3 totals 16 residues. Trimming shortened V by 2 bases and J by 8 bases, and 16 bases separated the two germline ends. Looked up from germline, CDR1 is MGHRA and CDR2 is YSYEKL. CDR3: CASSQSVLGTHSPLHF. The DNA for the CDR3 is TGCGCCAGCAGCCAATCCGTTTTGGGAACTCATTCACCCCTCCACTTT.

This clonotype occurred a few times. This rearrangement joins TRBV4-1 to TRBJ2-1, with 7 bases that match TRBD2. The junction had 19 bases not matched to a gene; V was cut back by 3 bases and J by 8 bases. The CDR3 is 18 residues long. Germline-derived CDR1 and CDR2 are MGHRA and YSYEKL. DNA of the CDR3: TGCGCCAGCAGCCAGGAAAAAGAAGCGGGGATACGTCTACATGAGCAGTTCTTC. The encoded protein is CASSQEKEAGIRLHEQFF.

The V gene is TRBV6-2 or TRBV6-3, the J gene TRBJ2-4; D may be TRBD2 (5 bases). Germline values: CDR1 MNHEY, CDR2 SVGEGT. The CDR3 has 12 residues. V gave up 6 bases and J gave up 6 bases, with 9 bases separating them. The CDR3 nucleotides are TGTGCCAGCAGGGGCGGGCTAAACATTCAGTACTTC. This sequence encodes CASRGGLNIQYF.

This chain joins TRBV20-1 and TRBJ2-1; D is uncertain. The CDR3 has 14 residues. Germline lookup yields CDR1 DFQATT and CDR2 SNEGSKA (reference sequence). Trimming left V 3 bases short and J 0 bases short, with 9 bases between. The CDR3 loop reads CSASRTSSYNEQFF. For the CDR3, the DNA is TGCAGTGCTAGCCGTACCAGCTCCTACAATGAGCAGTTCTTC.

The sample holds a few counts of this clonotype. The CDR3 nucleotides read TGCAGTGTCTCGACAGGGGGAGAGCAGTACTTC. Its protein is CSVSTGGEQYF. The V call is TRBV20-1, the J call TRBJ2-7, with 9 positions matching TRBD1. Germline V gene lookup returns CDR1 DFQATT and CDR2 SNEGSKA (reference sequence). The CDR3 contains 11 residues. The ends lost 7 bases at V and 7 bases at J; junction bases unmatched: 5.

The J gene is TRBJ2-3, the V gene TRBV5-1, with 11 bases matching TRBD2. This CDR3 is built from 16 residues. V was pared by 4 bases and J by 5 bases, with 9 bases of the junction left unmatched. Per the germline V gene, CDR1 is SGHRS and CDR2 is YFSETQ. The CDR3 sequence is CASSVLLAGDQDTQYF. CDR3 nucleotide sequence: TGCGCCAGCAGCGTCTTACTAGCGGGAGATCAAGATACGCAGTATTTT.

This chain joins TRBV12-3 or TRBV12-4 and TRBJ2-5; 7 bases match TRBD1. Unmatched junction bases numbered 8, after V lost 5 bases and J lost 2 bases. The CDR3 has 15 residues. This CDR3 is CASSRGGAGQETQYF. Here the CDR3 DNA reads TGTGCCAGCAGTAGAGGGGGCGCAGGACAAGAGACCCAGTACTTC.

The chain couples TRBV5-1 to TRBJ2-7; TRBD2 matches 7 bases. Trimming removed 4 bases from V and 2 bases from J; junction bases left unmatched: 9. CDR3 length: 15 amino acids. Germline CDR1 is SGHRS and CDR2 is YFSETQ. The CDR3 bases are TGCGCCAGCAGCATCGGACTAGAAGGAACCTACGAGCAGTACTTC. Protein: CASSIGLEGTYEQYF.

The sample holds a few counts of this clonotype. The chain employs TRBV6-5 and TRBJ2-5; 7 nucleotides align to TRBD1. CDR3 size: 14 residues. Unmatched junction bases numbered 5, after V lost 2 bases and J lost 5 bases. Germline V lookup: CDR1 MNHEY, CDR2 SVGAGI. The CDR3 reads CASSYRLDRETQYF. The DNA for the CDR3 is TGTGCCAGCAGTTACCGCCTGGACAGGGAGACCCAGTACTTC.

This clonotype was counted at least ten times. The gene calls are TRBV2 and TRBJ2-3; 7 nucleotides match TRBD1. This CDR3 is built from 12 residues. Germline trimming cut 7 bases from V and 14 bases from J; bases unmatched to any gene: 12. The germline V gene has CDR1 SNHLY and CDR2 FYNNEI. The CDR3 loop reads CASTSPGGSTYF. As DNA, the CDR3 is TGTGCCAGCACCTCGCCAGGGGGTTCTACGTATTTT.

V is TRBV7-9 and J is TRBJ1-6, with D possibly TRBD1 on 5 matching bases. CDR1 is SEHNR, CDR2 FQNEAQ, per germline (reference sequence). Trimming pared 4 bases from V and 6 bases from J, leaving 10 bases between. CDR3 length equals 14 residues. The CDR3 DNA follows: TGTGCCAGCAGCTCGGACACCTTTAATTCACCCCTCCACTTT. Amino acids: CASSSDTFNSPLHF.

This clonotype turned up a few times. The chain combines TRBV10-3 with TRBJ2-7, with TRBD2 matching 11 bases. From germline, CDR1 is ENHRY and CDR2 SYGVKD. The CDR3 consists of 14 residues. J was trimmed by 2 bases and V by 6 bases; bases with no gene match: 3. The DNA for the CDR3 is TGTGCCATCAGGGGTAGCGGGAGGGCCTACGAGCAGTACTTC. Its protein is CAIRGSGRAYEQYF.